What follows describes a single T cell receptor beta chain. No antigen is known for it. Sequencing targeted expressed TCRB transcripts, as all isolated RNA had been reverse transcribed. Libraries were prepared by immunoSEQ multiplex PCR; TCRdb keeps only in-frame clonotypes and omits some of them. The repertoire holds 300,000 to 400,000 clones, with roughly 12% as singletons. Germline V gene lookup returns CDR1 SNHLY and CDR2 FYNNEI. This CDR3 comprises 14 residues. V was pared by 0 bases and J by 6 bases, with 11 bases between. This sample stems from a study of beta chain features in type 1 diabetes. Findings and limits, study-wide: The study found fewer insertions and more deletions at VDJ junctions in type 1 diabetes patients. Relative to healthy donors, patients appeared to have naive, central memory and Treg TCRB repertoires that were more similar. Equally in patients and controls, PCR might preferentially amplify shorter templates. There was a moderate but significant shortening of TCRB CDR3s in all four CD4+ subsets of Type 1 diabetes patients.

Sorting with CD45RO/CCR7/CD25/CD127/CD95/CD27 yielded naive, central memory, regulatory and stem-like memory CD4+ cells. V gene TRBV2 combines with J gene TRBJ1-2; D is ambiguous. The source is a woman between 18 and 29 years old with type 1 diabetes. Sequencing input: naive CD4+ T cells from blood. CDR3: CASSEAVTRDGYTF. The CDR3 DNA reads as TGTGCCAGCAGTGAAGCGGTGACGAGGGATGGCTACACCTTC.